Following are 19 T cell receptor beta chains from one sample sequenced in a study of cytomegalovirus exposure and HLA in healthy donors. Primers: 60 Vbeta forward and 13 Jbeta reverse. Clones were sequenced by immunoSEQ multiplex PCR, and TCRdb holds only the in-frame ones, with some missing. Of about 140,000 clones listed, approximately 80% were seen once; the top ten hold around 3.7%. Material for sequencing was PBMCs. The receptors were gathered from a man younger than 30 in good health and CMV-seronegative.

This clone was found once. This chain links TRBV5-4 with TRBJ2-1, with a possible D match to TRBD1 (6 bases). Trimming pared 0 bases from V and 3 bases from J, leaving 10 bases between. The CDR3 extends over 15 amino acids. CDR1 is SGHNT and CDR2 is YYREEE in the germline V gene (reference sequence). The CDR3 sequence is CASSLANRVYNEQFF. CDR3 sequence (DNA): TGTGCCAGCAGCTTGGCGAACAGGGTCTACAATGAGCAGTTCTTC. Full variable domain (remainder filled in from reference TRBV5-4 and TRBJ2-1): ETGVTQSPTHLIKTRGQQVTLRCSSQSGHNTVSWYQQALGQGPQFIFQYYREEENGRGNFPPRFSGLQFPNYSSELNVNALELDDSALYLCASSLANRVYNEQFFGPGTRLTVL.

The chain carries TRBV13 and TRBJ1-2; D is unclear. The germline V gene encodes CDR1 PRHDT and CDR2 FYEKMQ (reference sequence). The V gene lost 3 bases and the J gene lost 2 bases, with 13 bases spanning the gap. The CDR3 loop spans 15 amino acids. The CDR3 loop is CASSFDLQSNYGYTF. CDR3 nucleotides: TGTGCCAGCAGCTTTGATTTGCAGTCAAACTATGGCTACACCTTC.

This clone was seen just once. J is TRBJ2-1 and V is TRBV28; 7 bases match TRBD1. Trimming cost V 6 bases and J 0 bases; bases outside gene matches: 8. There are 16 residues in the CDR3. Germline CDR1 MDHEN, CDR2 SYDVKM. CDR3 sequence (DNA): TGTGCCAGCAGGTCCCGACAGGGTAGCTCCTACAATGAGCAGTTCTTC. Its translation: CASRSRQGSSYNEQFF.

This clone came up a few times. The chain is built from TRBV27 and TRBJ2-1; weak D call: TRBD1 (5 bases). The CDR3 totals 15 residues. The V gene lost 6 bases and the J gene lost 5 bases, with 17 bases spanning the gap. CDR1 and CDR2 from the germline V gene are MNHEY and SMNVEV (reference sequence). DNA of the CDR3: TGTGCCAGCAGCCCCAGGGTGGGAATGAACAATGAGCAGTTCTTC. The encoded protein is CASSPRVGMNNEQFF.

The chain links TRBV2 to TRBJ2-7, with TRBD1 identical over 8 bases. CDR3 length: 16 residues. From germline, CDR1 is SNHLY and CDR2 FYNNEI. Losses at the gene ends were 2 bases for V and 4 bases for J; bases not matched to a gene: 10. Written as DNA, the CDR3 is TGTGCCAGCAGTGAAATCGAGGACAGGGACTGGTACGAGCAGTACTTC. Protein product: CASSEIEDRDWYEQYF.

This chain connects TRBV18 to TRBJ1-1; perhaps TRBD1 as D (6 bases). The CDR3 is 14 amino acids. V lost 2 bases and J lost 11, with 18 bases in between. Germline lookup yields CDR1 KGHSH and CDR2 LQKENI. This CDR3 is CASSPTGTGTLAFF. DNA for the CDR3: TGTGCCAGCTCACCAACAGGGACGGGTACGTTGGCTTTCTTT. The whole variable domain, filled in from reference TRBV18 and TRBJ1-1, reads NAGVMQNPRHLVRRRGQEARLRCSPMKGHSHVYWYRQLPEEGLKFMVYLQKENIIDESGMPKERFSAEFPKEGPSILRIQQVVRGDSAAYFCASSPTGTGTLAFFGQGTRLTVV.

V usage is TRBV19 and J usage is TRBJ2-7; TRBD1 matches at 10 bases. The germline CDR1 and CDR2 sequences are LNHDA and SQIVND (reference sequence). The CDR3 totals 15 residues. The junction had 4 bases not matched to a gene; V was cut back by 4 bases and J by 1 base. The CDR3 sequence is CASSKGQGTSYEQYF. The CDR3 nucleotides read TGTGCCAGTAGTAAGGGACAGGGGACATCCTACGAGCAGTACTTC.

A single count supports this clone. This chain connects TRBV25-1 to TRBJ2-5; D is perhaps TRBD2 (5 bases). CDR1 MGHDK and CDR2 SYGVNS come from the germline V gene. The CDR3 runs to 13 residues. Trimming stripped 8 bases from V and 5 bases from J, with 15 bases between. This CDR3 is CASESRDWETQYF. The DNA of the CDR3 is TGTGCCAGCGAATCCCGGGATTGGGAGACCCAGTACTTC.

In this sample, this clone turned up a few times. CDR3 sequence: CASGQSYSYEQYF. The CDR3 nucleotides read TGTGCTAGTGGTCAATCCTACTCCTACGAGCAGTACTTC. The chain employs TRBV12-5 and TRBJ2-7; the D is unclear. The CDR3 loop spans 13 amino acids. Germline CDR1 is LGHNT and CDR2 is FRNRAP. V dropped 5 bases and J dropped 0 bases, with 8 bases sitting between them.

Only a few counts were recorded for this clone. The genes are TRBV5-8 and TRBJ2-5, with 9 bases aligning to TRBD1. Germline CDR1 is SGHTS and CDR2 is YDEGEE. Germline trimming cut 0 bases from V and 5 bases from J; bases unmatched to any gene: 17. This CDR3 has 19 amino acids. The CDR3 region is CASSLVMTDRGDDRETQYF. The CDR3 coding sequence is TGTGCCAGCAGCTTGGTTATGACGGACAGGGGAGATGACAGGGAGACCCAGTACTTC.

The chain links TRBV5-4 to TRBJ1-2, with D perhaps TRBD1 (6 bases). The CDR3 covers 14 residues. Germline loops: CDR1 SGHNT, CDR2 YYREEE (reference sequence). V was trimmed by 0 bases and J by 4 bases, leaving 10 bases between them. CDR3 residues: CASSLAGGGYGYTF. The CDR3, as DNA: TGTGCCAGCAGCTTGGCGGGAGGGGGCTATGGCTACACCTTC.

The DNA of the CDR3 is TGTGCCAGCAGCTTAGTTCGCCGGACTAGCGGATTTAACAATGAGCAGTTCTTC. Encoded protein: CASSLVRRTSGFNNEQFF. The genes are TRBV7-9 and TRBJ2-1; 10 nucleotides line up with TRBD2. The CDR3 has 18 residues. Germline CDR1 is SEHNR and CDR2 is FQNEAQ (reference sequence). The ends lost 1 base at V and 5 bases at J; junction bases unmatched: 11.

The chain is built from TRBV19 and TRBJ2-6, with D possibly TRBD2 on 5 matching bases. CDR1 is LNHDA and CDR2 is SQIVND in the germline V gene (reference sequence). The germline V and J ends were trimmed by 5 bases and 0 bases, with 11 bases remaining between them. The CDR3 sequence is 16 residues long. CDR3 in amino acids: CASSAGSDSGANVLTF. The CDR3 DNA follows: TGTGCCAGTAGTGCTGGGAGCGACTCTGGGGCCAACGTCCTGACTTTC.

V is TRBV19 and J is TRBJ2-7, with a weak D call TRBD2 (7 bases). V was shortened by 4 bases and J by 6 bases, with 31 bases between the two germline ends. Per the germline V gene, CDR1 is LNHDA and CDR2 is SQIVND (reference sequence). CDR3 length equals 19 residues. CDR3 in amino acids: CASSNERWGAGTKSSEQYF. The CDR3 DNA reads as TGTGCCAGTAGTAACGAACGCTGGGGGGCCGGGACTAAAAGCTCCGAGCAGTACTTC.

This clone has a single count. Distinct nucleotide sequences in the sample also encode this CDR3. The chain couples TRBV5-8 to TRBJ2-7; D possibly corresponds to TRBD1 (5 bases). Germline V CDR1 and CDR2: SGHTS, YDEGEE. This CDR3 comprises 13 residues. The germline V and J ends were trimmed by 2 bases and 3 bases, with 9 bases remaining between them. The CDR3: CASSFRQGYEQYF. The CDR3 nucleotides read TGTGCCAGCAGCTTCCGCCAGGGCTACGAGCAGTACTTC.

The chain has TRBV7-3 and TRBJ2-3, with 7 bases matching TRBD2. This CDR3 spans 17 amino acids. V was clipped by 5 bases and J by 2 bases; unmatched bases: 13. Germline CDR1 is SGHTA and CDR2 is FQGTGA. CDR3 residues: CASSPKGASGYTDTQYF. CDR3 nucleotides: TGTGCCAGCAGCCCCAAGGGTGCTAGCGGATACACAGATACGCAGTATTTT.

The chain uses TRBV2 and TRBJ1-5, with D perhaps matching TRBD1 (5 bases). The germline CDR1 and CDR2 sequences are SNHLY and FYNNEI. The CDR3 contains 13 residues. V shed 7 bases and J shed 1 base, with 8 bases lying between them. In DNA form, the CDR3 reads TGTGCCAGCAAGACAGACAGCAATCAGCCCCAGCATTTT. Its protein product is CASKTDSNQPQHF.

The gene calls are TRBV7-3 and TRBJ2-5; D call uncertain. Germline CDR1 and CDR2: SGHTA and FQGTGA. V lost 4 bases, J lost 5 bases, and 8 bases lay in between. There are 12 residues in the CDR3. In DNA, the CDR3 is TGTGCCAGCAGCTCCCCCGGGGAGACCCAGTACTTC. Amino acids: CASSSPGETQYF.

The rearrangement links TRBV30 to TRBJ1-5; 11 bases align to TRBD1. The CDR3 has 13 residues. V lost 4 bases to trimming and J lost 5 bases; unmatched junction nucleotides: 1. Per germline, CDR1 GTSNPN and CDR2 SVGIG (reference sequence). The CDR3: CAWTGQGDQPQHF. Written as DNA, the CDR3 is TGTGCCTGGACGGGACAGGGGGATCAGCCCCAGCATTTT.